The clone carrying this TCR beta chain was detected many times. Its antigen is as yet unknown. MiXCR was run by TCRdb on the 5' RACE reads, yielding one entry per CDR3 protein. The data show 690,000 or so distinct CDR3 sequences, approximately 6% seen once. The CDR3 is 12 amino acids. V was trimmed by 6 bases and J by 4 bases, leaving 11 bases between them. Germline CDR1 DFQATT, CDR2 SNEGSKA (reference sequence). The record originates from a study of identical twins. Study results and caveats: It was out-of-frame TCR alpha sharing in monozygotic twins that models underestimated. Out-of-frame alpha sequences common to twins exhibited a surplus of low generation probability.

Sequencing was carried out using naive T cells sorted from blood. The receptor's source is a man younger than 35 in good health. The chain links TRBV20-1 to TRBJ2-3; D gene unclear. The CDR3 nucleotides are TGCAGTGCACGAAGTGGGCCAGATACGCAGTATTTT. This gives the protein CSARSGPDTQYF.